Listed below are T cell receptor beta chains from one sample, sequenced in a study of cytomegalovirus exposure and HLA in healthy donors. Here immunoSEQ multiplex PCR was the method, and the copy in TCRdb shows in-frame clones only, minus some. This sample has 150,000 to 200,000 clones; 80% to 85% occur once, and the top ten carry 0.96%. Sequencing used PBMCs. The receptors here all came from a girl aged 2 to 10 in good health and CMV-seropositive. Each CDR3 is given with its conserved first and last residue. Each record gives: CDR3 length, J gene, V gene, clone size, D gene, CDR3 protein, CDR3 DNA. A D gene is named only where the DNA matches it firmly. Some rows mark clone size as missing; the rest say once, few, many or name a class of expanded clone.

>15|TRBJ1-2|TRBV6-4|few|.
CASSEGAEANYGYTF
TGTGCCAGCAGTGAGGGGGCAGAAGCTAACTATGGCTACACCTTC
>15|TRBJ1-2|TRBV12-2|.|.
CASRLGHAEDYGYTF
TGTGCAAGTCGCCTAGGACATGCAGAAGACTATGGCTACACCTTC
>13|TRBJ1-1|TRBV5-1|.|.
CASSLVGGEEAFF
TGCGCCAGCAGCTTGGTAGGGGGGGAAGAAGCTTTCTTT
>16|TRBJ2-1|TRBV10-1|.|TRBD2
CASSGSRSGRIYEQFF
TGCGCCAGCAGTGGTTCCCGGAGCGGGAGAATCTATGAGCAGTTCTTC
>18|TRBJ2-1|TRBV14|few|TRBD2
CASSPRQPASGIRGEQFF
TGTGCCAGCAGCCCGCGGCAACCTGCTAGCGGGATACGGGGTGAGCAGTTCTTC
>15|TRBJ2-7|TRBV6-1|few|TRBD2
CASSGEGATSYEQYF
TGTGCCAGCAGTGGGGAGGGAGCGACATCCTACGAGCAGTACTTC
>14|TRBJ2-3|TRBV7-3|.|TRBD2
CASSMTSITDTQYF
TGTGCCAGCAGCATGACTAGCATCACAGATACGCAGTATTTT
>16|TRBJ2-7|TRBV28|.|TRBD1
CASSLFFGQGGGEQYF
TGTGCCAGCAGTTTATTTTTCGGACAGGGGGGTGGGGAGCAGTACTTC
>17|TRBJ2-3|TRBV29-1|.|TRBD2
CSVEDLPSGSSTDTQYF
TGCAGCGTTGAAGATCTCCCTAGCGGGAGTAGTACAGATACGCAGTATTTT
>16|TRBJ2-1|TRBV28|.|TRBD1
CASSLRQGGRNNEQFF
TGTGCCAGCAGTCTAAGACAGGGGGGAAGGAACAATGAGCAGTTCTTC
>12|TRBJ1-1|TRBV5-1|.|.
CASSLYRTEAFF
TGCGCCAGCAGCCTCTACAGGACTGAAGCTTTCTTT
>12|TRBJ1-2|TRBV6-5|few|.
CASKRGLRGYTF
TGTGCCAGCAAGCGGGGGCTACGTGGCTACACCTTC
>13|TRBJ1-2|TRBV18|.|TRBD1
CASSPGTGYGYTF
TGTGCCAGCTCACCTGGGACAGGATATGGCTACACCTTC
>13|TRBJ2-3|TRBV29-1|few|TRBD1
CSAPGQGADTQYF
TGCAGCGCGCCGGGACAGGGTGCAGATACGCAGTATTTT
>12|TRBJ2-7|TRBV5-1|.|.
CASSQGTYEQYF
TGCGCCAGCAGCCAGGGGACCTACGAGCAGTACTTC
>12|TRBJ2-3|TRBV14|.|.
CASSQGRDTQYF
TGTGCCAGCAGCCAGGGCCGAGATACGCAGTATTTT
>16|TRBJ2-1|TRBV30|.|.
CAWRTLRGSPRDEQFF
TGTGCCTGGAGAACCCTTCGTGGCTCCCCCCGGGATGAGCAGTTCTTC
>15|TRBJ2-7|TRBV28|.|TRBD2
CASRSTSGDSYEQYF
TGTGCCAGCAGATCGACTAGCGGGGACTCCTACGAGCAGTACTTC
>16|TRBJ1-5|TRBV19|.|.
CASSIRAGVGNQPQHF
TGTGCCAGTAGTATAAGGGCAGGGGTGGGCAATCAGCCCCAGCATTTT
>17|TRBJ1-1|TRBV9|.|TRBD1
CASSPGQGVLGNTEAFF
TGTGCCAGCAGCCCAGGACAGGGGGTTTTAGGGAACACTGAAGCTTTCTTT
>15|TRBJ2-3|TRBV30|.|.
CAWSVMSATTDTQYF
TGTGCCTGGAGTGTGATGAGCGCGACCACAGATACGCAGTATTTT
>18|TRBJ2-2|TRBV29-1|.|TRBD2
CSVLLLTSGRSNTGELFF
TGCAGCGTCCTCCTCCTGACTAGCGGGAGGTCTAACACCGGGGAGCTGTTTTTT
>14|TRBJ1-2|TRBV27|.|TRBD1
CASSFIQGRNGYTF
TGTGCCAGCAGTTTCATACAGGGGAGGAATGGCTACACCTTC
>17|TRBJ1-5|TRBV5-1|.|.
CASSLAGRVGFNQPQHF
TGCGCCAGCAGCTTGGCCGGCAGGGTTGGGTTTAATCAGCCCCAGCATTTT
>12|TRBJ1-1|TRBV6-5|.|TRBD1
CASSESGQGAFF
TGTGCCAGCAGCGAATCGGGACAGGGAGCTTTCTTT
>13|TRBJ1-5|TRBV6-1|few|.
CASSGRDTRAQHF
TGTGCCAGCAGTGGCCGGGACACTCGAGCCCAGCATTTT
>16|TRBJ1-5|TRBV28|.|TRBD1
CASSLKGTVLNQPQHF
TGTGCCAGCAGTTTAAAAGGGACAGTCCTAAATCAGCCCCAGCATTTC
>14|TRBJ1-2|TRBV4-1|.|.
CASSQEPANYGYTF
TGCGCCAGCAGCCAAGAACCGGCTAACTATGGCTACACCTTC
>16|TRBJ1-3|TRBV28|.|.
CASSRPGHSSGNTIYF
TGTGCCAGCAGTCGTCCGGGACACAGCTCTGGAAACACCATATATTTT
>14|TRBJ2-5|TRBV7-2|.|.
CASSLTGSGETQYF
TGTGCCAGCAGCTTAACCGGGAGTGGGGAGACCCAGTACTTC
>14|TRBJ1-5|TRBV4-1|.|.
CASSPDSSNQPQHF
TGCGCCAGCAGCCCAGACAGTAGCAATCAGCCCCAGCATTTT
>14|TRBJ2-5|TRBV4-1|.|.
CASSQVNSLGTQYF
TGCGCCAGCAGCCAAGTGAACTCCCTCGGGACCCAGTACTTC
>15|TRBJ2-5|TRBV6-1|.|TRBD2
CASSVPSGRGETQYF
TGTGCCAGCAGTGTCCCTAGCGGGAGAGGGGAGACCCAGTACTTC
>15|TRBJ1-3|TRBV4-1|.|.
CASRSRQGVGNTIYF
TGCGCCAGCAGATCTAGGCAAGGGGTAGGAAACACCATATATTTT
>18|TRBJ2-5|TRBV5-6|.|TRBD2
CASSLGTSGRVDQETQYF
TGTGCCAGCAGCTTGGGGACTAGCGGGAGAGTGGACCAAGAGACCCAGTACTTC
>16|TRBJ2-1|TRBV29-1|.|.
CSVLGGTGGSYNEQFF
TGCAGCGTTTTGGGAGGTACAGGAGGATCCTACAATGAGCAGTTCTTC
>16|TRBJ1-2|TRBV4-1|few|TRBD1
CASSQGGAQGAQGYTF
TGCGCCAGCAGCCAAGGAGGAGCCCAGGGGGCGCAAGGCTACACCTTC
>17|TRBJ2-2|TRBV28|.|TRBD2
CASVKRGLAGLSGELFF
TGTGCCAGCGTAAAAAGGGGACTAGCGGGATTATCCGGGGAGCTGTTTTTT
>14|TRBJ1-3|TRBV10-3|.|.
CAISADTSGNTIYF
TGTGCCATCAGCGCTGACACCTCTGGAAACACCATATATTTT
>14|TRBJ2-7|TRBV7-2|.|TRBD1
CASSLRTGTYEQYF
TGTGCCAGCAGCTTAAGGACAGGAACCTACGAGCAGTACTTC
>14|TRBJ1-2|TRBV28|.|TRBD1
CASSSTGATYGYTF
TGTGCCAGCAGTTCGACAGGGGCCACCTATGGCTACACCTTC
>13|TRBJ1-2|TRBV30|.|.
CAGPGLNTDGYTF
TGTGCAGGACCAGGACTTAACACGGATGGCTACACCTTC
>13|TRBJ1-2|TRBV7-9|.|TRBD1
CASSPGQYYGYTF
TGTGCCAGCAGCCCGGGACAGTACTATGGCTACACCTTC
>20|TRBJ2-3|TRBV5-4|.|TRBD2
CASSPRLAGGPLASTDTQYF
TGTGCCAGCAGCCCCCGACTAGCGGGAGGGCCGTTGGCTAGCACAGATACGCAGTATTTT
>15|TRBJ1-1|TRBV5-4|.|.
CASSWAGNRATEAFF
TGTGCCAGCAGCTGGGCAGGGAACCGGGCGACCGAAGCTTTCTTT